The 8 T cell receptor beta chains below all came from one sample that was sequenced in a study of blood T cell repertoires in COVID-19. Measured with immunoSEQ multiplex PCR; TCRdb has only the in-frame clones, and not every one. The sample shows 70,000 or so clones, around 76% of them seen only once. Sequenced material: peripheral blood. The receptors originated from a human donor in a cohort sampled during active COVID-19.

The CDR3 spells CSAQGAEQYF. The CDR3, as DNA: TGCAGTGCGCAGGGGGCCGAGCAGTACTTC. The V gene is TRBV20-1, the J gene TRBJ2-7; TRBD1 agrees at 8 bases. This CDR3 is built from 10 residues. The J segment lost 6 bases and the V segment lost 6 bases, leaving 1 base of the junction unmatched. Germline V gene data show CDR1 as DFQATT and CDR2 as SNEGSKA (reference sequence).

The V and J genes are TRBV7-6 and TRBJ2-7; 12 positions match TRBD1. The CDR3 sequence is 18 residues long. Germline V gene data show CDR1 as SGHVS and CDR2 as FNYEAQ. The ends lost 1 base at V and 6 bases at J; junction bases unmatched: 13. The CDR3 nucleotides are TGTGCCAGCAGCTTAGTGTCGTCAAGTGGGACAGGGGGCGGCGAGCAGTACTTC. Its translation: CASSLVSSSGTGGGEQYF.

The chain recombines TRBV4-3 with TRBJ2-7; possible D gene TRBD2, 5 bases. The CDR3 runs 15 residues. CDR1 and CDR2 (germline): LGHNA, YSLEER. Deletions cut 3 bases from V and 5 bases from J, with 17 bases between. In nucleotides, the CDR3 is TGCGCCAGCAGCCACCAAGCGGCTAGATCGAACGAGCAGTACTTC. Translated: CASSHQAARSNEQYF.

This clone was recorded a few times. The chain employs TRBV4-3 and TRBJ2-7, with no clear D. CDR1 and CDR2 (germline): LGHNA, YSLEER. CDR3 length: 14 residues. Trimming cost V 1 base and J 2 bases, with 9 bases left between them. The CDR3: CASSQARGTYEQYF. The CDR3 DNA follows: TGCGCCAGCAGCCAAGCACGAGGTACCTACGAGCAGTACTTC.

The chain carries TRBV4-1 and TRBJ1-1; 7 bases line up with TRBD1. The CDR3 length is 14 residues. J gave up 11 bases and V 1 base, and 10 bases lay outside the gene matches. CDR1 and CDR2 (germline): MGHRA, YSYEKL. In nucleotides, the CDR3 is TGCGCCAGCAGCCAAGGTCGGCAGGGGGGATCCGCTTTCTTT. Translation: CASSQGRQGGSAFF.

The rearrangement uses TRBV27 and TRBJ1-1; D is undetermined. From germline, CDR1 is MNHEY and CDR2 SMNVEV (reference sequence). Trimming took 0 bases from V and 10 from J, leaving 12 bases between them. This CDR3 has 13 amino acids. DNA for the CDR3: TGTGCCAGCAGTTTATCGCCAAGAATAGTAGCTTTCTTT. Protein product: CASSLSPRIVAFF.

The chain uses TRBV9 and TRBJ1-2; D uncertain. The V and J ends lost 0 bases and 4 bases respectively, with 7 bases between them. The CDR3 covers 13 residues. Germline loops: CDR1 SGDLS, CDR2 YYNGEE. The CDR3 region has the DNA TGTGCCAGCAGCGTAGGAGTCACCTATGGCTACACCTTC. Translated, it gives CASSVGVTYGYTF.

The table lists this clone with a count of one. The chain combines TRBV30 with TRBJ2-7, with D uncertain. This CDR3 contains 12 residues. Trimming took 0 bases from V and 6 from J, leaving 9 bases between them. Germline V gives CDR1 GTSNPN, CDR2 SVGIG (reference sequence). CDR3: CAWSVQPGEQYF. In DNA form, the CDR3 reads TGTGCCTGGAGTGTACAACCTGGCGAGCAGTACTTC.